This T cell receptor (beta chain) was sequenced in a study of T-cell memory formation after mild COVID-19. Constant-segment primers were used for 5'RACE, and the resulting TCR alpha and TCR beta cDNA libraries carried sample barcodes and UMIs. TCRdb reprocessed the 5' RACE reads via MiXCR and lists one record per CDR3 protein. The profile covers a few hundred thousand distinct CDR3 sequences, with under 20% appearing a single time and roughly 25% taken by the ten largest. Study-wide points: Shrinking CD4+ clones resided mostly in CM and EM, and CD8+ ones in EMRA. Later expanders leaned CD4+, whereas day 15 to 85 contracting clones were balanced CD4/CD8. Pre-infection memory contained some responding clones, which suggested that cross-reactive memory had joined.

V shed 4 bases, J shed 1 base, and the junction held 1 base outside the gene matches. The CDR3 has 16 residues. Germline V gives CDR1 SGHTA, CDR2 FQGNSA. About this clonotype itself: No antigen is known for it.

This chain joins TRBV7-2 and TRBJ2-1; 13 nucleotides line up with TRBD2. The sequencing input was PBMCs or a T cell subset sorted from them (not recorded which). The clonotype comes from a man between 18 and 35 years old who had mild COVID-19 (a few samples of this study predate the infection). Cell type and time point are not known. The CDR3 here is CASSSTSGGSYNEQFF. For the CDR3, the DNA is TGTGCCAGCAGCTCGACTAGCGGGGGGTCCTACAATGAGCAGTTCTTC.